This passage covers 22 T cell receptor beta chains from one sample sequenced in a study of blood T cell repertoires in COVID-19. Only in-frame clones appear in the TCRdb table, and some are missing; sequencing was by immunoSEQ multiplex PCR. The sample consists of about 140,000 clones, 87% of them appearing once. Sequenced input: peripheral blood. The receptors originated from a human donor in a cohort sampled during active COVID-19.

The chain couples TRBV7-8 to TRBJ2-7; TRBD1 might be the D (6 bases). Looked up from germline, CDR1 is SGHVS and CDR2 is FQNEAQ. The V end was cut by 0 bases, the J end by 2 bases, with 11 bases between. The CDR3 totals 15 residues. The CDR3 nucleotides are TGTGCCAGCAGCTTAGCAACCAGGGGAACCTACGAGCAGTACTTC. Protein product: CASSLATRGTYEQYF.

This clone showed up just once. The chain joins TRBV24-1 to TRBJ1-2; a weak D match, TRBD1 (5 bases). This CDR3 has 14 residues. Germline V lookup: CDR1 KGHDR, CDR2 SFDVKD. V was pared by 4 bases and J by 2 bases, with 10 bases between. The CDR3 sequence is CATSDIRENYGYTF. The CDR3 DNA is TGTGCCACCAGTGACATCAGGGAAAACTATGGCTACACCTTC.

The chain employs TRBV3-1 (or the pseudogene TRBV3-2) and TRBJ1-1; weak D call: TRBD1 (6 bases). The CDR3 consists of 14 residues. With 4 bases removed from V and 1 base from J, the gap between germline ends came to 10 bases. The germline V gene encodes CDR1 LGHDT and CDR2 YNNKEL (reference sequence). This chain's CDR3 is CASSPKDRNTEAFF. CDR3 nucleotides: TGTGCCAGCAGCCCGAAGGACAGGAACACTGAAGCTTTCTTT.

V usage is TRBV25-1 and J usage is TRBJ2-5, with D possibly matching TRBD1 (5 bases). The V end lost 4 bases, the J end lost 1 base, and 7 bases lay between the germline ends. This CDR3 has 13 amino acids. Germline V gene sequence: CDR1 MGHDK, CDR2 SYGVNS. CDR3 amino acids: CASSGGSQETQYF. The CDR3 DNA follows: TGTGCCAGCAGTGGGGGCAGCCAAGAGACCCAGTACTTC.

This clone was recorded only once. The V and J genes are TRBV5-1 and TRBJ2-6; the match to TRBD2 covers 11 bases. This CDR3 spans 19 amino acids. Germline V gives CDR1 SGHRS, CDR2 YFSETQ. J lost 1 base, V lost 0 bases, and 6 bases had no gene match. The CDR3 sequence: CASSLGLAGGPSGANVLTF. In nucleotides, the CDR3 is TGCGCCAGCAGCTTGGGGCTAGCGGGGGGCCCGTCTGGGGCCAACGTCCTGACTTTC.

This sequence joins TRBV28 and TRBJ1-2, with D possibly being TRBD1 (6 bases). Germline CDR1 reads MDHEN; CDR2 reads SYDVKM. The CDR3 is made up of 14 amino acids. V was shortened by 7 bases and J by 2 bases, with 14 bases between the two germline ends. This CDR3 reads CASKLGQPNYGYTF. CDR3 nucleotides: TGTGCCAGCAAGTTGGGACAACCGAACTATGGCTACACCTTC.

The chain recombines TRBV11-2 with TRBJ1-4; 11 bases match TRBD1. Germline values: CDR1 SGHAT, CDR2 FQNNGV. V lost 4 bases, J lost 8 bases, and 6 bases stayed unmatched. The CDR3 consists of 15 residues. CDR3 loop: CASSYSGTGGEKLFF. CDR3 coding DNA: TGTGCCAGCAGCTACTCCGGGACAGGGGGGGAAAAACTGTTTTTT.

This clone has only one observation. V usage is TRBV9 and J usage is TRBJ2-2, with D uncertain. V shed 0 bases and J shed 6 bases, with 12 bases lying between them. The germline V gene has CDR1 SGDLS and CDR2 YYNGEE. CDR3 size: 15 residues. CDR3 protein: CASSVALALPGELFF. The DNA for the CDR3 is TGTGCCAGCAGCGTAGCTTTGGCCCTTCCCGGGGAGCTGTTTTTT.

The V gene is TRBV5-6, the J gene TRBJ1-4; no clear D gene. Germline V gene lookup returns CDR1 SGHDT and CDR2 YYEEEE. V lost 1 base, J lost 3 bases, and 10 bases lay in between. CDR3 length: 15 amino acids. CDR3 in DNA: TGTGCCAGCAGCTTGAAGTCGGGATCTAATGAAAAACTGTTTTTT. Translated, it gives CASSLKSGSNEKLFF.

The CDR3 here is CATSDFAQGGTGELFF. CDR3 in DNA: TGTGCCACCAGTGATTTCGCCCAGGGGGGCACCGGGGAGCTGTTTTTT. The chain employs TRBV24-1 and TRBJ2-2; TRBD1 is a possible D gene (7 bases). This CDR3 has 16 residues. Germline V gene lookup returns CDR1 KGHDR and CDR2 SFDVKD. Trimming removed 1 base from V and 4 bases from J, with 12 bases in between.

The V gene is TRBV5-5, the J gene TRBJ2-7; 9 positions match TRBD2. V trimming: 0 bases; J trimming: 0 bases; junction bases outside the gene matches: 4. The CDR3 has 16 amino acids. Germline V gene lookup returns CDR1 SGHKS and CDR2 YYEKEE (reference sequence). Written as DNA, the CDR3 is TGTGCCAGCAGCTTGGGGCCTAGCGGGACCTCCTACGAGCAGTACTTC. This translates into CASSLGPSGTSYEQYF.

The J gene is TRBJ1-2, the V gene TRBV30; TRBD1 matches at 7 bases. After removal of 3 bases from V and 1 base from J, the junction contained 11 bases not matched to a gene. CDR3 size: 16 residues. Per the germline V gene, CDR1 is GTSNPN and CDR2 is SVGIG (reference sequence). DNA for the CDR3: TGTGCCTGGAGACAATTCCGGGACAGAGGTAACTATGGCTACACCTTC. The encoded protein is CAWRQFRDRGNYGYTF.

This clone has only one observation. V gene TRBV7-2 combines with J gene TRBJ2-6, with D possibly matching TRBD1 (6 bases). This CDR3 comprises 15 residues. Trimming removed 6 bases at V and 2 bases at J, with 11 bases between. The V gene's germline CDR1 is SGHTA and CDR2 FQGNSA. The DNA of the CDR3 is TGTGCCAGCAGGCCACAGGGTGCTGGGGCCAACGTCCTGACTTTC. Translated: CASRPQGAGANVLTF.

The V call is TRBV3-1 (or the pseudogene TRBV3-2), the J call TRBJ2-7, with TRBD1 matching 9 bases. Germline assignment: CDR1 LGHDT and CDR2 YNNKEL (reference sequence). Trimming at V came to 6 bases and at J to 1 base, leaving 10 bases not matched to a gene. This CDR3 has 16 amino acids. The CDR3 coding sequence is TGTGCCAGCAGACCCGGGACAGGGACAACTTCCTACGAGCAGTACTTC. Protein: CASRPGTGTTSYEQYF.

This sequence joins TRBV7-2 and TRBJ1-1; D is ambiguous. Trimming removed 3 bases from V and 4 bases from J, with 12 bases in between. The CDR3 extends over 14 amino acids. Germline-derived CDR1 and CDR2 are SGHTA and FQGNSA. CDR3 in DNA: TGTGCCAGCAGCTTCCCGGGGAAGGGCACTGAAGCTTTCTTT. This encodes CASSFPGKGTEAFF.

The chain joins TRBV6-6 to TRBJ2-1; 10 bases are shared with TRBD2. This CDR3 is 14 amino acids long. Germline loops: CDR1 MNHNY, CDR2 SVGAGI (reference sequence). V lost 8 bases to trimming and J lost 4 bases; unmatched junction nucleotides: 5. The DNA for the CDR3 is TGTGCCAGCGGTCCTAGCGGGGGTTACAATGAGCAGTTCTTC. The encoded protein is CASGPSGGYNEQFF.

This clone was counted between two and nine times. V usage is TRBV27 and J usage is TRBJ1-6; D remains unclear. The CDR3 has 14 amino acids. Germline values: CDR1 MNHEY, CDR2 SMNVEV (reference sequence). The V end lost 3 bases, the J end lost 5 bases, and 8 bases lay between the germline ends. Written as DNA, the CDR3 is TGTGCCAGCAGTTTGTTATCTAATAATTCACCCCTCCACTTT. Its protein is CASSLLSNNSPLHF.

V gene TRBV13 combines with J gene TRBJ2-7; D is uncertain. The V gene lost 5 bases and the J gene lost 2 bases, with 7 bases spanning the gap. Germline CDR1 and CDR2: PRHDT and FYEKMQ (reference sequence). This CDR3 is built from 12 residues. The DNA of the CDR3 is TGTGCCAGCAGCGGCCGAACCTACGAGCAGTACTTC. It yields the protein CASSGRTYEQYF.

V is TRBV12-3 or TRBV12-4 and J is TRBJ2-2; 9 positions agree with TRBD2. This CDR3 region has 12 residues. With 9 bases clipped from V and 6 bases from J, the junction kept 2 bases outside the gene matches. In nucleotides, the CDR3 is TGTGCCAGTAGCGGGAGTGCCGGGGAGCTGTTTTTT. Translated: CASSGSAGELFF.

This clone came up once. The chain uses TRBV5-4 and TRBJ2-5, with 11 nucleotides matching TRBD2. The trim removed 0 bases at V and 6 bases at J, leaving 10 bases unmatched. Germline values: CDR1 SGHNT, CDR2 YYREEE (reference sequence). The CDR3 loop spans 17 amino acids. The CDR3 sequence: CASSLGPLAGGLQTQYF. DNA for the CDR3: TGTGCCAGCAGCTTGGGGCCCCTAGCGGGGGGTCTTCAGACCCAGTACTTC.

This clone was observed a few times. V gene TRBV5-4 combines with J gene TRBJ2-1, with D perhaps TRBD2 (6 bases). Trimming cost V 2 bases and J 8 bases, with 11 bases left between them. Germline assignment: CDR1 SGHNT and CDR2 YYREEE (reference sequence). The CDR3 has 13 residues. CDR3 in DNA: TGTGCCAGCAGCTTCGAGCGGGCGGATGAGCAGTTCTTC. Amino acid sequence: CASSFERADEQFF.

The chain carries TRBV2 and TRBJ2-7; TRBD2 matches at 9 bases. This CDR3 spans 16 amino acids. J lost 3 bases, V lost 6 bases, and 12 bases had no gene match. Per the germline V gene, CDR1 is SNHLY and CDR2 is FYNNEI. CDR3 DNA: TGTGCCAGCAGCCATCGGGTTAGCGGGAGTGTCTACGAGCAGTACTTC. This codes for CASSHRVSGSVYEQYF.